These 2 T cell receptor beta chains originate from one sample sequenced in a study of cytomegalovirus exposure and HLA in healthy donors. Vbeta (60) and Jbeta (13) primers were used in the PCR. Clones were read by immunoSEQ multiplex PCR, and TCRdb kept only the in-frame ones, dropping some. The sample lists 100,000 to 150,000 clones, around 81% occurring once. The specimen sequenced was PBMCs. These TCRs come from a young man in good health and CMV-seronegative.

The genes are TRBV7-9 and TRBJ1-1; possible D gene TRBD1, 5 bases. The germline CDR1 and CDR2 sequences are SEHNR and FQNEAQ (reference sequence). Trimming stripped 5 bases from V and 5 bases from J, with 12 bases between. The CDR3 is made up of 13 amino acids. CDR3 DNA: TGTGCCAGCAGCCTCGACGGGGGAACTGAAGCTTTCTTT. It codes for CASSLDGGTEAFF.

This sequence joins TRBV7-2 and TRBJ2-3, with 7 nucleotides matching TRBD1. Germline V gene sequence: CDR1 SGHTA, CDR2 FQGNSA. The CDR3 covers 16 residues. V lost 5 bases and J lost 2; bases outside the gene matches: 10. The CDR3 sequence is CASSLRQGHPTDTQYF. The CDR3 coding sequence is TGTGCCAGCAGCCTGCGACAGGGCCATCCCACAGATACGCAGTATTTT.